A single sample gave rise to the 30 T cell receptor beta chains below, sequenced in a study of blood T cell repertoires in COVID-19. Method: immunoSEQ multiplex PCR; TCRdb's copy keeps in-frame clones and lacks some. This sample has some 260,000 clones, with roughly 90% found just once. The source material was PBMCs or T cells enriched from blood (not recorded which). These receptors all stem from a young woman with acute COVID-19.

The chain has TRBV28 and TRBJ2-7, with a tentative D call TRBD1 (5 bases). The CDR3 is 16 amino acids. Trimming shortened V by 8 bases and J by 0 bases, and 20 bases separated the two germline ends. The germline V gene encodes CDR1 MDHEN and CDR2 SYDVKM. The CDR3 coding sequence is TGTGCCAGCGTTGGGGCCGACTCTTCCCACTCCTACGAGCAGTACTTC. Encoded protein: CASVGADSSHSYEQYF.

The chain is built from TRBV19 and TRBJ2-7, with a possible D match to TRBD1 (5 bases). CDR1 and CDR2 (germline): LNHDA, SQIVND (reference sequence). Trimming took off 5 bases at V and 5 bases at J, with 19 bases between the two ends. The CDR3 has 15 residues. The CDR3 loop is CASSFGARPTDEQYF. The CDR3 DNA follows: TGTGCCAGTAGTTTTGGGGCCAGACCAACGGACGAGCAGTACTTC.

This clone has only one observation. The chain is built from TRBV28 and TRBJ2-7; possibly TRBD2 for D (6 bases). The V end lost 6 bases, the J end lost 6 bases, and 18 bases lay between the germline ends. The CDR3 covers 14 residues. CDR1 and CDR2 (germline): MDHEN, SYDVKM. In nucleotides, the CDR3 is TGTGCCAGCAGGGGAATCCGGGACTCCCGCGAGCAGTACTTC. This gives the protein CASRGIRDSREQYF.

This chain links TRBV25-1 with TRBJ1-4, with unresolved D. V lost 0 bases, J lost 8 bases, and 16 bases lay in between. In germline, CDR1 is MGHDK, CDR2 SYGVNS. The CDR3 totals 16 residues. The CDR3 DNA follows: TGTGCCAGCAGTGAATACGGCGGTCGGGGAAAAGAAAAACTGTTTTTT. Translating it yields CASSEYGGRGKEKLFF.

The table lists this clone with a few counts. The chain couples TRBV5-5 to TRBJ1-1, with no clear D. Germline CDR1 SGHKS, CDR2 YYEKEE (reference sequence). The V end was cut by 4 bases, the J end by 4 bases, with 14 bases between. CDR3 length: 14 residues. CDR3 residues: CASSPVRAPTEAFF. DNA of the CDR3: TGTGCCAGCAGCCCCGTGAGGGCGCCCACTGAAGCTTTCTTT.

J is TRBJ1-6 and V is TRBV5-8; TRBD1 aligns across 8 bases. The V segment lost 4 bases and the J segment 6 bases; nucleotides outside the gene matches: 3. The germline gives CDR1 SGHTS, CDR2 YDEGEE. The CDR3 is 14 residues long. CDR3 in amino acids: CASSAGQVNSPLHF. The CDR3 DNA reads TGTGCCAGCAGCGCGGGACAGGTTAATTCACCCCTCCACTTT.

CDR3 sequence (DNA): TGTGCCAGCAGTTCAGATCTAGTGGCTGGGGCCAACGTCCTGACTTTC. Translating it yields CASSSDLVAGANVLTF. V usage is TRBV11-2 and J usage is TRBJ2-6; D not resolved. Germline V gives CDR1 SGHAT, CDR2 FQNNGV. CDR3 length: 16 amino acids. V shed 6 bases and J shed 2 bases, with 14 bases lying between them. The variable domain in full, completed from reference TRBV11-2 and TRBJ2-6, reads EAGVAQSPRYKIIEKRQSVAFWCNPISGHATLYWYQQILGQGPKLLIQFQNNGVVDDSQLPKDRFSAERLKGVDSTLKIQPAKLEDSAVYLCASSSDLVAGANVLTFGAGSRLTVL.

This clone is a singleton in its sample. The chain recombines TRBV7-9 with TRBJ2-7; 9 bases line up with TRBD1. Germline V gene sequence: CDR1 SEHNR, CDR2 FQNEAQ (reference sequence). The CDR3 totals 15 residues. With 4 bases clipped from V and 2 bases from J, the junction kept 6 bases outside the gene matches. The CDR3 nucleotides are TGTGCCAGCAGCTCAGGGGACAGGGTACCCTACGAGCAGTACTTC. Translating gives CASSSGDRVPYEQYF. The whole variable domain, filled in from reference TRBV7-9 and TRBJ2-7, reads DTGVSQNPRHKITKRGQNVTFRCDPISEHNRLYWYRQTLGQGPEFLTYFQNEAQLEKSRLLSDRFSAERPKGSFSTLEIQRTEQGDSAMYLCASSSGDRVPYEQYFGPGTRLTVT.

The chain carries TRBV15 and TRBJ1-3; 7 bases are shared with TRBD1. V shed 0 bases, J shed 5 bases, and the junction held 10 bases outside the gene matches. Germline V gives CDR1 LNHNV, CDR2 YYDKDF (reference sequence). CDR3 length: 17 amino acids. The DNA for the CDR3 is TGTGCCACCAGCAGAGATCACGGGGTAGGGGGCAGAAACACCATATATTTT. This sequence encodes CATSRDHGVGGRNTIYF.

In this sample, this clone turned up a few times. CDR3 region: CASSLVGQESPLHF. The DNA for the CDR3 is TGTGCCAGCAGTTTAGTGGGACAGGAGTCACCCCTCCACTTT. The chain recombines TRBV27 with TRBJ1-6; 8 nucleotides line up with TRBD1. This CDR3 spans 14 amino acids. The V segment lost 2 bases and the J segment 10 bases; nucleotides outside the gene matches: 4. Per germline, CDR1 MNHEY and CDR2 SMNVEV (reference sequence).

The rearrangement uses TRBV29-1 and TRBJ2-7; a weak D match, TRBD1 (5 bases). V was pared by 4 bases and J by 2 bases, with 15 bases between. The CDR3 covers 14 residues. Germline values: CDR1 SQVTM, CDR2 ANQGSEA. CDR3 bases: TGCAGCGTTGTTGGACACGAAGCACCCTACGAGCAGTACTTC. Encoded protein: CSVVGHEAPYEQYF.

The chain has TRBV15 and TRBJ1-2; 9 bases match TRBD1. J was trimmed by 6 bases and V by 0 bases; bases with no gene match: 11. Germline lookup yields CDR1 LNHNV and CDR2 YYDKDF (reference sequence). The CDR3 is 17 amino acids. The CDR3 region is CATSREPGTGLVNGYTF. DNA of the CDR3: TGTGCCACCAGCAGAGAACCCGGGACAGGGCTCGTCAATGGCTACACCTTC. The full variable domain, rest sourced from reference TRBV15 and TRBJ1-2, is DAMVIQNPRYQVTQFGKPVTLSCSQTLNHNVMYWYQQKSSQAPKLLFHYYDKDFNNEADTPDNFQSRRPNTSFCFLDIRSPGLGDTAMYLCATSREPGTGLVNGYTFGSGTRLTVV.

On this clone: Other DNA sequences of this sample code for an identical CDR3. V is TRBV7-2 and J is TRBJ2-1; no clear D. The CDR3 has 15 amino acids. CDR1 and CDR2 (germline): SGHTA, FQGNSA. Trimming stripped 4 bases from V and 3 bases from J, with 13 bases between. For the CDR3, the DNA is TGTGCCAGCAGCTCGTCCGGGTCTAACTACAATGAGCAGTTCTTC. Amino acid sequence: CASSSSGSNYNEQFF.

This sequence joins TRBV6-2 or TRBV6-3 and TRBJ1-5; D unclear. CDR1 and CDR2 (germline): MNHEY, SVGEGT. The CDR3 is made up of 13 amino acids. The V end was cut by 4 bases, the J end by 6 bases, with 10 bases between. The CDR3 sequence is CASSLKESQPQHF. The CDR3 DNA follows: TGTGCCAGCAGTTTAAAGGAGAGTCAGCCCCAGCATTTT.

The chain couples TRBV7-2 to TRBJ2-7; 9 bases are shared with TRBD1. Germline V gives CDR1 SGHTA, CDR2 FQGNSA. V dropped 0 bases and J dropped 0; count of bases not matched to a gene: 0. This CDR3 comprises 15 residues. The CDR3 DNA follows: TGTGCCAGCAGCTTAGCGACAGGGGGCTCCTACGAGCAGTACTTC. Amino acids: CASSLATGGSYEQYF.

The chain joins TRBV24-1 to TRBJ1-5, with D tentatively TRBD1 (5 bases). Trimming left V 3 bases short and J 0 bases short, with 14 bases between. Germline V gene lookup returns CDR1 KGHDR and CDR2 SFDVKD. This CDR3 comprises 17 residues. CDR3 amino acids: CATSDGALGGSNQPQHF. The CDR3, as DNA: TGTGCCACCAGTGATGGGGCTCTAGGTGGTAGCAATCAGCCCCAGCATTTT.

This clone was recorded a few times. The chain has TRBV28 and TRBJ1-6; a possible D gene is TRBD1 (6 bases). The CDR3 totals 14 residues. The germline V gene encodes CDR1 MDHEN and CDR2 SYDVKM. Deletions cut 6 bases from V and 7 bases from J, with 13 bases between. The CDR3 spells CASRLDTGNSPLHF. DNA for the CDR3: TGTGCCAGCAGGCTTGATACAGGGAATTCACCCCTCCACTTT.

The CDR3, as DNA: TGTGCCAGCAGCAAAATCTCCGGGACAATGAACACTGAAGCTTTCTTT. It specifies CASSKISGTMNTEAFF. The chain uses TRBV21-1 and TRBJ1-1; no DNA check was done on the table's D call, TRBD1. TRBV21-1 is shown as a pseudogene. CDR3 size: 16 residues.

V usage is TRBV19 and J usage is TRBJ2-4; 9 nucleotides agree with TRBD1. V shed 7 bases and J 3 bases; nucleotides not matched to a gene: 7. Germline CDR1 reads LNHDA; CDR2 reads SQIVND (reference sequence). CDR3 length: 15 residues. CDR3 amino acids: CASTPTGGVKNIQYF. DNA of the CDR3: TGTGCCAGTACCCCGACAGGGGGTGTCAAAAACATTCAGTACTTC.

This CDR3 is CASSLGERPSGRDTQYF. For the CDR3, the DNA is TGTGCCAGCAGCTTAGGCGAGAGGCCTAGCGGGAGAGATACGCAGTATTTT. The chain joins TRBV11-3 to TRBJ2-3; 10 positions match TRBD2. V lost 1 base to trimming and J lost 5 bases; unmatched junction nucleotides: 9. Per the germline V gene, CDR1 is SGHNT and CDR2 is YENEEA. CDR3 length: 17 amino acids.

J is TRBJ2-7 and V is TRBV19; the D gene is possibly TRBD2 (5 bases). From germline, CDR1 is LNHDA and CDR2 SQIVND (reference sequence). The CDR3 is made up of 14 amino acids. The V end was cut by 5 bases, the J end by 2 bases, with 13 bases between. Here the CDR3 reads CASSGGFEPYEQYF. The DNA for the CDR3 is TGTGCCAGTAGTGGAGGTTTTGAACCCTACGAGCAGTACTTC.

The chain combines TRBV2 with TRBJ1-6; D not certain. CDR1 and CDR2 from the germline V gene are SNHLY and FYNNEI. Trimming removed 7 bases from V and 0 bases from J, with 10 bases in between. The CDR3 length is 15 residues. This chain's CDR3 is CASKMESSYNSPLHF. DNA of the CDR3: TGTGCCAGCAAGATGGAGAGCTCCTATAATTCACCCCTCCACTTT.

The chain joins TRBV6-5 to TRBJ1-4, with 11 bases aligning to TRBD1. There are 14 residues in the CDR3. Germline lookup yields CDR1 MNHEY and CDR2 SVGAGI. The V segment lost 5 bases and the J segment 7 bases; nucleotides outside the gene matches: 3. CDR3 nucleotide sequence: TGTGCCAGCAGTACCGGGACAGGGGGTGAAAAACTGTTTTTT. It specifies CASSTGTGGEKLFF.

The V and J genes are TRBV10-3 and TRBJ1-3; 8 nucleotides match TRBD1. There are 13 residues in the CDR3. Germline CDR1 is ENHRY and CDR2 is SYGVKD. Germline trimming cut 5 bases from V and 8 bases from J; bases unmatched to any gene: 5. The CDR3 reads CAISQGQGYTIYF. In DNA form, the CDR3 reads TGTGCCATCAGTCAAGGACAGGGTTACACCATATATTTT.

Here the CDR3 reads CAINTGFTGELFF. DNA for the CDR3: TGTGCCATCAATACGGGTTTCACCGGGGAGCTGTTTTTT. J is TRBJ2-2 and V is TRBV10-3, with D hard to call. CDR3 length equals 13 residues. The V gene's germline CDR1 is ENHRY and CDR2 SYGVKD. V gave up 7 bases and J gave up 4 bases, with 10 bases separating them.

This chain connects TRBV2 to TRBJ2-7, with TRBD2 matching 7 bases. The CDR3 is made up of 14 amino acids. The V segment lost 6 bases and the J segment 3 bases; nucleotides outside the gene matches: 8. CDR1 and CDR2 (germline): SNHLY, FYNNEI. The CDR3 region has the DNA TGTGCCAGCAGGAAAAGGGAGGGAGACTACGAGCAGTACTTC. This codes for CASRKREGDYEQYF. The full variable domain, in which reference TRBV2 and TRBJ2-7 provide the parts outside the CDR3, is EPEVTQTPSHQVTQMGQEVILRCVPISNHLYFYWYRQILGQKVEFLVSFYNNEISEKSEIFDDQFSVERPDGSNFTLKIRSTKLEDSAMYFCASRKREGDYEQYFGPGTRLTVT.

This clone appeared once. The CDR3 DNA reads as TGCGCCAGCAGCCCATATGGGGACACCTATAGCAATCAGCCCCAGCATTTT. Translation: CASSPYGDTYSNQPQHF. This chain links TRBV4-1 with TRBJ1-5, with D perhaps matching TRBD1 (6 bases). Germline CDR1 reads MGHRA; CDR2 reads YSYEKL. The CDR3 covers 17 residues. Trimming stripped 4 bases from V and 0 bases from J, with 16 bases between.

The chain employs TRBV7-9 and TRBJ2-7; TRBD2 might be the D (6 bases). V gave up 3 bases and J gave up 6 bases, with 9 bases separating them. This CDR3 comprises 12 residues. Germline V lookup: CDR1 SEHNR, CDR2 FQNEAQ (reference sequence). CDR3 residues: CASSFLAIEQYF. The CDR3 DNA follows: TGTGCCAGCAGCTTCCTAGCGATCGAGCAGTACTTC.

This clone was detected a few times. This chain joins TRBV5-4 and TRBJ2-1, with D unresolved. V gave up 3 bases and J gave up 14 bases, with 12 bases separating them. Per germline, CDR1 SGHNT and CDR2 YYREEE (reference sequence). The CDR3 runs to 11 residues. CDR3 residues: CASSSDMVEFF. As DNA, the CDR3 is TGTGCCAGCAGCTCCGACATGGTGGAGTTCTTC.

The rearrangement uses TRBV6-5 and TRBJ2-1; TRBD2 agrees at 7 bases. The CDR3 contains 16 residues. V lost 0 bases and J lost 2; bases outside the gene matches: 4. Germline CDR1 and CDR2: MNHEY and SVGAGI. CDR3: CASSYSGGSTYNEQFF. In nucleotides, the CDR3 is TGTGCCAGCAGTTACTCGGGGGGGTCAACCTACAATGAGCAGTTCTTC.